This T cell receptor beta chain appears in the sequencing data of a study of T cells in women clearing cervical HPV infection. Study results and caveats: Repertoire richness, not evenness, was significantly elevated in CIN3+ cases versus controls.

Comments on this clone: The antigen remains unidentified. The read ends 3 residues shy of where the CDR3 ends; the end is completed using the germline J gene.

The assay was immunoSEQ multiplex PCR, and TCRdb's table has in-frame clones only and misses some. The sample data list over 25,000 clones. The V gene's germline CDR1 is MNHNS and CDR2 SASEGT. The V and J ends lost 4 bases and 3 bases, in that order; junction bases with no gene match: 4. The CDR3 has 14 residues. Input material: blood buffy coat. The J gene is TRBJ2-7, the V gene TRBV6-1; TRBD2 matches 9 bases. The receptor's source is a woman between 18 and 69 years old with a cervical HPV16 infection that either progressed to CIN3+ or cleared (not recorded which). Partial CDR3 DNA: TGTGCCAGCAGTGTTAGCGGGAGCTACTACGAG. It codes for CASSVSGSYYE. The whole CDR3 protein is CASSVSGSYYEQYF.